The next 22 T cell receptor beta chains were all read from a single sample in a study of blood T cell repertoires in COVID-19. Here immunoSEQ multiplex PCR was the method, and the copy in TCRdb shows in-frame clones only, minus some. Here the sample spans about 14,000 clones, approximately 73% being singletons. The sequencing input was peripheral blood. The source of these receptors is a boy aged 2-15 years with active or convalescent COVID-19.

The chain has TRBV15 and TRBJ1-2; D possibly corresponds to TRBD1 (5 bases). The CDR3 contains 13 residues. Germline values: CDR1 LNHNV, CDR2 YYDKDF (reference sequence). The V end lost 3 bases, the J end lost 6 bases, and 11 bases lay between the germline ends. The CDR3 sequence: CATSRGREDGYTF. CDR3 in DNA: TGTGCCACCAGCAGGGGCAGGGAGGATGGCTACACCTTC.

V gene TRBV28 combines with J gene TRBJ2-3; D gene uncertain. The germline V gene has CDR1 MDHEN and CDR2 SYDVKM. CDR3 size: 12 residues. Trimming stripped 5 bases from V and 6 bases from J, with 9 bases between. The CDR3 spells CASSPPRDTQYF. CDR3 nucleotides: TGTGCCAGCAGTCCGCCTAGGGATACGCAGTATTTT.

This chain uses TRBV11-2 with TRBJ2-7, with 7 bases lining up with TRBD1. V shed 6 bases, J shed 2 bases, and the junction held 7 bases outside the gene matches. The CDR3 runs to 14 residues. CDR1 and CDR2 from the germline V gene are SGHAT and FQNNGV. In nucleotides, the CDR3 is TGTGCCAGCAGGCTTCCCGGGACAGCCTACGAGCAGTACTTC. Amino acids: CASRLPGTAYEQYF.

The V and J genes are TRBV6-5 and TRBJ2-3, with TRBD2 as a possible D gene (6 bases). Germline-derived CDR1 and CDR2 are MNHEY and SVGAGI. The CDR3 is made up of 15 amino acids. With 5 bases removed from V and 5 bases from J, the gap between germline ends came to 17 bases. The CDR3 is CASSPRAGTVDTQYF. The CDR3, as DNA: TGTGCCAGCAGTCCTCGGGCGGGGACGGTAGATACGCAGTATTTT.

This chain uses TRBV3-1 (or the pseudogene TRBV3-2) with TRBJ2-7; D perhaps matches TRBD1 (6 bases). The length of the CDR3 is 15 residues. Germline loops: CDR1 LGHDT, CDR2 YNNKEL (reference sequence). The V and J ends lost 4 bases and 3 bases respectively, with 16 bases between them. The CDR3 sequence is CASSPHQGMIYEQYF. CDR3 nucleotides: TGTGCCAGCAGCCCTCATCAGGGGATGATCTACGAGCAGTACTTC.

This clone showed up just a few times. The chain recombines TRBV7-2 with TRBJ1-1; TRBD1 might be the D (6 bases). The CDR3 has 15 amino acids. Looked up from germline, CDR1 is SGHTA and CDR2 is FQGNSA. V shed 5 bases and J shed 5 bases, with 18 bases lying between them. The DNA of the CDR3 is TGTGCCAGCAGCGAATCAGGGGCTCTCAAGACTGAAGCTTTCTTT. Its translation is CASSESGALKTEAFF.

The CDR3 nucleotides read TGCAGCGTCGCCCAATCGGGGGGTACAGATACGCAGTATTTT. Its translation is CSVAQSGGTDTQYF. The J gene is TRBJ2-3, the V gene TRBV29-1, with 7 bases matching TRBD2. The CDR3 extends over 14 amino acids. Losses at the gene ends were 6 bases for V and 3 bases for J; bases not matched to a gene: 9. Germline V gene sequence: CDR1 SQVTM, CDR2 ANQGSEA.

The chain links TRBV7-3 to TRBJ2-7; TRBD2 is a possible D gene (7 bases). The CDR3 runs 15 residues. Per germline, CDR1 SGHTA and CDR2 FQGTGA. Trimming stripped 5 bases from V and 2 bases from J, with 16 bases between. CDR3 coding DNA: TGTGCCAGCAGCAAGGGGGGGCCTACCACCTACGAGCAGTACTTC. This codes for CASSKGGPTTYEQYF.

This sequence joins TRBV6-5 and TRBJ2-5, with TRBD1 matching over 9 bases. J lost 11 bases, V lost 10 bases, and 17 bases had no gene match. The CDR3 length is 14 residues. Germline lookup yields CDR1 MNHEY and CDR2 SVGAGI. CDR3 sequence: CAMRPPGTGRGQYF. CDR3 in DNA: TGTGCCATGCGACCCCCCGGGACAGGGAGGGGACAGTACTTC.

The rearrangement joins TRBV18 to TRBJ1-6; D might be TRBD1 (5 bases). The germline gives CDR1 KGHSH, CDR2 LQKENI. The CDR3 spans 15 residues. V shed 6 bases and J shed 8 bases, with 17 bases lying between them. CDR3 amino acids: CASSPVQGLDSPLHF. In DNA form, the CDR3 reads TGTGCCAGCTCCCCAGTCCAGGGTCTTGATTCACCCCTCCACTTT.

The V gene is TRBV19, the J gene TRBJ1-1; 8 bases are a match to TRBD1. CDR3 size: 17 residues. With 5 bases clipped from V and 1 base from J, the junction kept 12 bases outside the gene matches. The germline V gene has CDR1 LNHDA and CDR2 SQIVND (reference sequence). This CDR3 is CASSVIDRGFSNTEAFF. As DNA, the CDR3 is TGTGCCAGTAGTGTGATAGACAGGGGTTTCTCGAACACTGAAGCTTTCTTT.

The V call is TRBV3-1 (or the pseudogene TRBV3-2), the J call TRBJ2-4, with TRBD2 as a possible D gene (6 bases). This CDR3 has 13 residues. Per germline, CDR1 LGHDT and CDR2 YNNKEL (reference sequence). V lost 0 bases and J 7 bases, leaving 7 bases between the germline ends. The CDR3 spells CASSQDRGNIQYF. CDR3 DNA sequence: TGTGCCAGCAGCCAAGATCGGGGGAACATTCAGTACTTC.

The CDR3 loop reads CASSPQIDNYGYTF. Here the CDR3 DNA reads TGTGCCAGCAGCCCCCAGATTGATAACTATGGCTACACCTTC. The gene calls are TRBV4-2 and TRBJ1-2; D gene unclear. CDR3 length equals 14 residues. Per the germline V gene, CDR1 is LGHNA and CDR2 is YNFKEQ. The germline V and J ends were trimmed by 4 bases and 1 base, with 10 bases remaining between them.

This clone is categorized as medium-sized (0.01 to 0.1%). V usage is TRBV9 and J usage is TRBJ1-2; possible D gene TRBD1, 5 bases. V shed 1 base and J shed 7 bases, with 11 bases lying between them. This CDR3 has 13 residues. Germline V gene lookup returns CDR1 SGDLS and CDR2 YYNGEE. CDR3 DNA sequence: TGTGCCAGCAGCGTATCAGGGTTCTTTGGCTACACCTTC. Translating it yields CASSVSGFFGYTF. The entire variable domain, with the rest obtained from reference TRBV9 and TRBJ1-2, is as follows: DSGVTQTPKHLITATGQRVTLRCSPRSGDLSVYWYQQSLDQGLQFLIQYYNGEERAKGNILERFSAQQFPDLHSELNLSSLELGDSALYFCASSVSGFFGYTFGSGTRLTVV.

This sequence joins TRBV14 and TRBJ2-3; D perhaps matches TRBD2 (6 bases). CDR3 length equals 17 residues. The V end lost 2 bases, the J end lost 9 bases, and 24 bases lay between the germline ends. The germline gives CDR1 SGHDN, CDR2 FVKESK. The CDR3 loop is CASSQSGLRLRGDTQYF. CDR3 in DNA: TGTGCCAGCAGCCAATCTGGACTACGCCTGCGGGGTGACACGCAGTATTTT.

The gene calls are TRBV9 and TRBJ2-1, with D maybe TRBD2 (5 bases). Germline CDR1 and CDR2: SGDLS and YYNGEE. V shed 0 bases and J shed 7 bases, with 14 bases lying between them. The CDR3 extends over 15 amino acids. The CDR3 DNA reads as TGTGCCAGCAGCGTAGCCGGGATGAACATGAATGAGCAGTTCTTC. Amino acids: CASSVAGMNMNEQFF. The entire variable domain, with the rest obtained from reference TRBV9 and TRBJ2-1, is as follows: DSGVTQTPKHLITATGQRVTLRCSPRSGDLSVYWYQQSLDQGLQFLIQYYNGEERAKGNILERFSAQQFPDLHSELNLSSLELGDSALYFCASSVAGMNMNEQFFGPGTRLTVL.

This rearrangement joins TRBV7-2 to TRBJ1-6; no firm D call. Germline loops: CDR1 SGHTA, CDR2 FQGNSA. Trimming removed 1 base from V and 8 bases from J, with 12 bases in between. This CDR3 is built from 15 residues. CDR3 loop: CASSLVTGVDSPLHF. The CDR3, as DNA: TGTGCCAGCAGCTTAGTTACGGGAGTGGATTCACCCCTCCACTTT.

Written as DNA, the CDR3 is TGTGCCAGCAGTTCGATCCTAGCGGGAGGGGTCTACAATGAGCAGTTCTTC. This codes for CASSSILAGGVYNEQFF. The chain has TRBV28 and TRBJ2-1, with TRBD2 matching 12 bases. From germline, CDR1 is MDHEN and CDR2 SYDVKM. The V and J ends lost 4 bases and 3 bases, in that order; junction bases with no gene match: 7. The CDR3 is 17 amino acids. The complete variable domain, with remaining parts taken from reference TRBV28 and TRBJ2-1, reads DVKVTQSSRYLVKRTGEKVFLECVQDMDHENMFWYRQDPGLGLRLIYFSYDVKMKEKGDIPEGYSVSREKKERFSLILESASTNQTSMYLCASSSILAGGVYNEQFFGPGTRLTVL.

The rearrangement joins TRBV6-5 to TRBJ1-1, with D possibly TRBD1 on 5 matching bases. CDR3 length equals 12 residues. Germline V gene lookup returns CDR1 MNHEY and CDR2 SVGAGI. With 6 bases removed from V and 4 bases from J, the gap between germline ends came to 9 bases. In DNA form, the CDR3 reads TGTGCCAGCAGCCCGGGGGGCACTGAAGCTTTCTTT. Protein product: CASSPGGTEAFF.

In this sample, this clone turned up once. J is TRBJ2-2 and V is TRBV28; D remains unclear. Trimming took 3 bases from V and 6 from J, leaving 5 bases between them. This CDR3 has 12 residues. Germline CDR1 reads MDHEN; CDR2 reads SYDVKM. The CDR3 bases are TGTGCCAGCAGTTTGTCGGCCGGGGAGCTGTTTTTT. Translation gives CASSLSAGELFF.

The chain links TRBV28 to TRBJ2-7; 11 nucleotides match TRBD2. V trimming: 8 bases; J trimming: 5 bases; junction bases outside the gene matches: 8. There are 14 residues in the CDR3. CDR1 and CDR2 (germline): MDHEN, SYDVKM. The CDR3 region is CASASRTSGHEQYF. CDR3 bases: TGTGCCAGCGCCTCCCGGACTAGCGGGCACGAGCAGTACTTC.

This chain connects TRBV18 to TRBJ1-3; 10 nucleotides align to TRBD1. Germline V gives CDR1 KGHSH, CDR2 LQKENI. This CDR3 comprises 16 residues. V dropped 0 bases and J dropped 3; count of bases not matched to a gene: 2. CDR3 bases: TGTGCCAGCTCACCACCGGGGGACAGGGGTGGAAACACCATATATTTT. It codes for CASSPPGDRGGNTIYF.